The table lists the clone carrying this T cell receptor beta chain with a few counts. What it binds is unknown. V was shortened by 5 bases and J by 4 bases, with 13 bases between the two germline ends. CDR1 is MNHNS and CDR2 is SASEGT in the germline V gene. The CDR3 totals 14 residues. These data belong to a study of shared clonotypes between healthy human individuals. Whole-study context: CD4 naive and memory got three plates each, CD8 naive two, CD8 memory one.

Study-level findings and limits: It was the non-shared clonotypes that had lower generation probabilities than clonotypes shared by all four donors.

Replicate PCRs from sorted subsets contained around 200 ng DNA, which is 30,000 to 35,000 T cell genomes. Profiling relied on immunoSEQ multiplex PCR, and the TCRdb table lists in-frame clones only, not all of them. Altogether under 2,500,000 clones are present, 90% to 96% being singletons, with the ten largest covering 0.13%. What was sequenced was naive CD4+ T cells sorted from blood. This sample's subset: CD45RA+ positively selected. This receptor was identified in a man younger than 35 in good health. This chain joins TRBV6-1 and TRBJ2-3; maybe TRBD1 (5 bases). The CDR3 protein is CASSSQGLADTQYF. The CDR3 nucleotides are TGTGCCAGCAGTAGCCAGGGTCTCGCAGATACGCAGTATTTT.